This TCR beta chain was sequenced during a study of blood T cell repertoires in COVID-19. Across the study: Sites in the United States, Italy and Spain provided acute and convalescent COVID-19 samples.

Germline assignment: CDR1 MNHNS and CDR2 SASEGT. Trimming cost V 3 bases and J 6 bases, with 10 bases left between them. CDR3 size: 13 residues. The method was immunoSEQ multiplex PCR; TCRdb's version includes in-frame clones alone and lacks a portion of them. This sample carries fewer than 150,000 clones, approximately 80% of them seen once, and the ten largest clones take 8.8%. Sequencing was done on a sample of peripheral blood. This TCR came from an elderly woman in a cohort sampled during active or convalescent COVID-19. The rearrangement joins TRBV6-1 to TRBJ2-3; D not certain. Written as DNA, the CDR3 is TGTGCCAGCAGTGACGTGTTGAGGGATACGCAGTATTTT. This sequence encodes CASSDVLRDTQYF.